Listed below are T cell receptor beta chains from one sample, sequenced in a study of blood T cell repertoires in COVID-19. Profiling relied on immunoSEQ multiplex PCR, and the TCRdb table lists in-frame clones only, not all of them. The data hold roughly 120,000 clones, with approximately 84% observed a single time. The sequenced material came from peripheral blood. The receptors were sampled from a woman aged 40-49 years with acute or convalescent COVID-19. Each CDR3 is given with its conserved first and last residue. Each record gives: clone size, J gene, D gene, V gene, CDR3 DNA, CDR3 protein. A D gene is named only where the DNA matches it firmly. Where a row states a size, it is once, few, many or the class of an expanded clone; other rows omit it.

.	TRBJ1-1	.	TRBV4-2	TGTGCCAGCAGCCAAGATTATGGCGGCCGGGGTGAAGCTTTCTTT	CASSQDYGGRGEAFF
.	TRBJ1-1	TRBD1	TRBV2	TGTGCCAGCGGTCTAGATCTACAGGGGCACACTGAAGCTTTCTTT	CASGLDLQGHTEAFF
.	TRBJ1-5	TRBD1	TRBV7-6	TGTGCCAGCAGCTACAGGGGCGGGCAGCCCCAGCATTTT	CASSYRGGQPQHF
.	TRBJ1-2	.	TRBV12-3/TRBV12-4	TGTGCCAGCAGTCCCCGGGGGAACTATGGCTACACCTTC	CASSPRGNYGYTF
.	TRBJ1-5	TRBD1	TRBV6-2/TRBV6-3	TGTGCCAGCAGCTCGGACAGGGCTAGCAATCAGCCCCAGCATTTT	CASSSDRASNQPQHF
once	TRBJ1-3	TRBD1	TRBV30	TGTGCCTGGAGTACCGGGACAGGTGCTGGAAACACCATATATTTT	CAWSTGTGAGNTIYF
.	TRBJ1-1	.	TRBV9	TGTGCCAGCAGGGGGGGAGCTGAAGCTTTCTTT	CASRGGAEAFF
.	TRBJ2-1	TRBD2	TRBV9	TGTGCCAGCAGCGTGGGGACTAACGATGAGCAGTTCTTC	CASSVGTNDEQFF
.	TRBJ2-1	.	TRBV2	TGTGCCAGCAGTGAAGCGGGGGCTAGCGGACTTTACAATGAGCAGTTCTTC	CASSEAGASGLYNEQFF
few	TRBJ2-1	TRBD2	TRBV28	TGTGCCAGCAGTTTATCCCCGCAGCGGGGGGGTTGGGATGAGCAGTTCTTC	CASSLSPQRGGWDEQFF
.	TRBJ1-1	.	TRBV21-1	TGTGCCAGCACTCCGGGGGAGGGTACGAACACTGAAGCTTTCTTT	CASTPGEGTNTEAFF
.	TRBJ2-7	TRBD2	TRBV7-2	TGTGCCAGCAGCTTACGGCTAGCGGGGGGTTCCTCCTACGAGCAGTACTTC	CASSLRLAGGSSYEQYF
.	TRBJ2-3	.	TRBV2	TGTGCCAGCAGGACACAAGTAGGGGCAGATACGCAGTATTTT	CASRTQVGADTQYF
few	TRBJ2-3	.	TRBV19	TGTGCCAGTAGGGAGAGCACCGGCTATAGCACAGATACGCAGTATTTT	CASRESTGYSTDTQYF
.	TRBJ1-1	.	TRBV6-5	TGTGCCAGCTCACTACAGGGTCGCGCTTTCTTT	CASSLQGRAFF